The next 22 T cell receptor beta chains were all read from a single sample in a study of blood T cell repertoires in COVID-19. The repertoire was sequenced with immunoSEQ multiplex PCR; TCRdb's copy has only in-frame clones and lacks some. The table includes a few hundred thousand clones, more than 85% detected once. Sample: peripheral blood. Every receptor here comes from a human donor in a cohort sampled during active COVID-19.

The chain employs TRBV7-8 and TRBJ2-1, with D possibly being TRBD2 (7 bases). Germline V gene data show CDR1 as SGHVS and CDR2 as FQNEAQ. With 5 bases removed from V and 0 bases from J, the gap between germline ends came to 14 bases. The CDR3 loop spans 16 amino acids. The CDR3 DNA follows: TGTGCCAGCAGCGGGGGGGGCGGGGACTCCTACAATGAGCAGTTCTTC. Its protein is CASSGGGGDSYNEQFF.

The rearrangement links TRBV6-1 to TRBJ1-1, with no clear D. CDR1 and CDR2 (germline): MNHNS, SASEGT. Trimming stripped 1 base from V and 6 bases from J, with 9 bases between. The CDR3 has 13 amino acids. Here the CDR3 DNA reads TGTGCCAGCAGTGAAGGATTTATAGCTGAAGCTTTCTTT. Translation gives CASSEGFIAEAFF.

This clone was seen a single time. J is TRBJ1-1 and V is TRBV18, with 7 bases matching TRBD1. Germline V gene data show CDR1 as KGHSH and CDR2 as LQKENI. The CDR3 sequence is 13 residues long. The V and J ends lost 3 bases and 5 bases, in that order; junction bases with no gene match: 3. CDR3 sequence: CASSPRGQTEAFF. The CDR3, as DNA: TGTGCCAGCTCACCGAGGGGACAGACTGAAGCTTTCTTT.

The chain employs TRBV3-1 (or the pseudogene TRBV3-2) and TRBJ1-2, with D possibly being TRBD1 (6 bases). The V and J ends lost 5 bases and 2 bases respectively, with 9 bases between them. The CDR3 covers 13 residues. Germline V gene data show CDR1 as LGHDT and CDR2 as YNNKEL (reference sequence). The chain's CDR3 is CASSIQGNYGYTF. The CDR3 DNA follows: TGTGCCAGCAGCATACAGGGAAACTATGGCTACACCTTC.

This clone was observed once. The chain joins TRBV6-5 to TRBJ2-7; D might be TRBD2 (6 bases). Trimming removed 4 bases at V and 1 base at J, with 8 bases between. The CDR3 extends over 13 amino acids. Germline values: CDR1 MNHEY, CDR2 SVGAGI. The CDR3: CASSFRESYEQYF. CDR3 nucleotides: TGTGCCAGCAGTTTCCGGGAGTCCTACGAGCAGTACTTC.

This chain connects TRBV5-6 to TRBJ2-3, with 8 bases lining up with TRBD1. V trimming: 2 bases; J trimming: 2 bases; junction bases outside the gene matches: 4. CDR3 size: 15 residues. Germline V gene data show CDR1 as SGHDT and CDR2 as YYEEEE. The CDR3 DNA follows: TGTGCCAGCAGCTTATGGACAGGGCACACAGATACGCAGTATTTT. Translating gives CASSLWTGHTDTQYF.

This clone was seen at least ten times. V is TRBV15 and J is TRBJ2-2; 7 bases align to TRBD2. Trimming cost V 0 bases and J 7 bases; bases outside gene matches: 2. Looked up from germline, CDR1 is LNHNV and CDR2 is YYDKDF (reference sequence). CDR3 size: 14 residues. This CDR3 reads CATSRDREGGELFF. Here the CDR3 DNA reads TGTGCCACCAGCAGAGACAGGGAGGGCGGGGAGCTGTTTTTT.

This rearrangement joins TRBV21-1 to TRBJ2-7; TRBD2 is taken as the D call from the table, unchecked against the DNA. TRBV21-1 is designated a pseudogene. The CDR3 sequence is 15 residues long. The CDR3 DNA is TGTGCCAGCAGCTTGTCTAGCGGGGGGCATCGGGAGCAGTACTTC. Its translation: CASSLSSGGHREQYF.

In the case of this clone: At the DNA level, this CDR3 is encoded by other sequences in the same sample as well. The chain has TRBV4-1 and TRBJ2-3, with 8 bases aligning to TRBD2. Germline V gives CDR1 MGHRA, CDR2 YSYEKL. Losses at the gene ends were 1 base for V and 2 bases for J; bases not matched to a gene: 2. The CDR3 sequence is 15 residues long. The CDR3 region has the DNA TGCGCCAGCAGCCAAGTAGCGGGGACCACAGATACGCAGTATTTT. It is translated as CASSQVAGTTDTQYF.

This CDR3 is CATLWGGESGEQFF. CDR3 sequence (DNA): TGTGCCACCCTCTGGGGGGGGGAATCGGGTGAGCAGTTCTTC. V and J are TRBV6-5 and TRBJ2-1, with TRBD2 identical over 7 bases. V was pared by 10 bases and J by 9 bases, with 15 bases of the junction left unmatched. CDR3 length equals 14 residues. Germline V gene data show CDR1 as MNHEY and CDR2 as SVGAGI.

The chain combines TRBV10-2 with TRBJ2-1; 8 bases line up with TRBD1. Trimming cost V 6 bases and J 5 bases; bases outside gene matches: 12. This CDR3 comprises 16 residues. Germline V gene data show CDR1 as WSHSY and CDR2 as SAAADI. CDR3 DNA: TGCGCCAGCAGGGGCCGAATCCGGACAGGGCACAATGAGCAGTTCTTC. Amino acids: CASRGRIRTGHNEQFF.

The count of this clone is one. The V and J genes are TRBV18 and TRBJ2-7; TRBD1 matches 9 bases. The V and J ends lost 5 bases and 3 bases, in that order; junction bases with no gene match: 8. CDR1 and CDR2 from the germline V gene are KGHSH and LQKENI. The length of the CDR3 is 15 residues. The CDR3 nucleotides are TGTGCCAGCTCAGTCGCCGGGACAGGGCGCTACGAGCAGTACTTC. It is translated as CASSVAGTGRYEQYF. The full variable domain, rest sourced from reference TRBV18 and TRBJ2-7, is NAGVMQNPRHLVRRRGQEARLRCSPMKGHSHVYWYRQLPEEGLKFMVYLQKENIIDESGMPKERFSAEFPKEGPSILRIQQVVRGDSAAYFCASSVAGTGRYEQYFGPGTRLTVT.

The chain combines TRBV15 with TRBJ2-7; D is unclear. Trimming pared 2 bases from V and 11 bases from J, leaving 19 bases between. Germline values: CDR1 LNHNV, CDR2 YYDKDF (reference sequence). This CDR3 contains 14 residues. CDR3 region: CATSRFFLLSRKYF. In DNA form, the CDR3 reads TGTGCCACCAGCAGATTTTTCCTCCTTAGCCGGAAGTACTTC.

The genes are TRBV21-1 and TRBJ1-2. TRBV21-1 is a pseudogene segment. This CDR3 spans 17 amino acids. CDR3 sequence (DNA): TGTGCCAGCAGCAAAACCTCCCCGGGGGGCCATAGGTATGGCTACACCTTC. Its translation: CASSKTSPGGHRYGYTF.

The chain uses TRBV19 and TRBJ2-6; no clear D gene. The germline CDR1 and CDR2 sequences are LNHDA and SQIVND (reference sequence). The ends were cut back, 3 bases at V and 0 bases at J, with 6 bases in the middle. This CDR3 has 15 residues. The CDR3 coding sequence is TGTGCCAGTAGTATTAGATTCTCTGGGGCCAACGTCCTGACTTTC. Its protein product is CASSIRFSGANVLTF.

The chain couples TRBV5-1 to TRBJ1-2; 7 nucleotides line up with TRBD1. This CDR3 has 15 residues. Looked up from germline, CDR1 is SGHRS and CDR2 is YFSETQ. J gave up 8 bases and V 3 bases, and 13 bases lay outside the gene matches. CDR3 sequence (DNA): TGCGCCAGCAGCTATAACAGGGACAGTAGTCACGGCTACACCTTC. It encodes CASSYNRDSSHGYTF.

The chain is built from TRBV6-5 and TRBJ1-2; D unresolved. From germline, CDR1 is MNHEY and CDR2 SVGAGI. V was cut by 6 bases and J by 4 bases, with 15 bases left in between. The CDR3 has 14 residues. CDR3 sequence (DNA): TGTGCCAGCAGCAGTTCGACGGGAGTCTATGGCTACACCTTC. Amino acid sequence: CASSSSTGVYGYTF.

The chain links TRBV5-5 to TRBJ2-2; possible D gene TRBD2, 6 bases. Trimming cost V 7 bases and J 1 base, with 11 bases left between them. The CDR3 totals 14 residues. Per the germline V gene, CDR1 is SGHKS and CDR2 is YYEKEE (reference sequence). The CDR3 DNA follows: TGTGCCAGCGGGAGGACATTGAACACCGGGGAGCTGTTTTTT. It specifies CASGRTLNTGELFF. Drawing the rest from reference TRBV5-5 and TRBJ2-2, the complete variable domain is DAGVTQSPTHLIKTRGQQVTLRCSPISGHKSVSWYQQVLGQGPQFIFQYYEKEERGRGNFPDRFSARQFPNYSSELNVNALLLGDSALYLCASGRTLNTGELFFGEGSRLTVL.

This clone was observed a few times. In nucleotides, the CDR3 is TGTGCCAGCTCCAGAGAGGCTAATAGCAATCAGCCCCAGCATTTT. This translates into CASSREANSNQPQHF. The genes are TRBV18 and TRBJ1-5, with no clear D. CDR3 length equals 15 residues. Trimming took off 6 bases at V and 0 bases at J, with 12 bases between the two ends. Germline values: CDR1 KGHSH, CDR2 LQKENI.

The chain is built from TRBV5-6 and TRBJ2-5, with 13 bases aligning to TRBD2. This CDR3 has 15 amino acids. Germline lookup yields CDR1 SGHDT and CDR2 YYEEEE. The V gene end was trimmed by 2 bases and the J gene end by 4 bases; junction bases not matched to a gene: 2. CDR3: CASSFRLAGGETQYF. The CDR3 DNA reads TGTGCCAGCAGCTTTAGACTAGCGGGGGGAGAGACCCAGTACTTC.

Of note for this clone: The same CDR3 also results from other DNA sequences found in this sample. The chain is built from TRBV18 and TRBJ1-1; tentatively, D is TRBD1 (5 bases). Trimming stripped 0 bases from V and 5 bases from J, with 10 bases between. The germline gives CDR1 KGHSH, CDR2 LQKENI. The CDR3 is 14 residues long. CDR3 loop: CASSPPRVETEAFF. For the CDR3, the DNA is TGTGCCAGCTCACCACCCAGGGTTGAGACTGAAGCTTTCTTT.

The CDR3 DNA reads as TGTGCCAGCAAAGAACGTCCGCCGGGACAGGACCTTATTTCGAACACTGAAGCTTTCTTT. This gives the protein CASKERPPGQDLISNTEAFF. The chain is built from TRBV5-5 and TRBJ1-1; TRBD1 aligns across 8 bases. Trimming took 6 bases from V and 1 from J; bases not matched to a gene: 23. The CDR3 length is 20 residues. Looked up from germline, CDR1 is SGHKS and CDR2 is YYEKEE (reference sequence).